The clone carrying this T cell receptor (beta chain) occurred many times. What it recognizes is unknown. This sample was taken from a study of T-cell memory formation after mild COVID-19. Overall study context: TCR clusters largely stayed donor specific.

MiXCR, run by TCRdb on the 5' RACE reads, gives a single entry per CDR3 protein. Counted here are 410,000 or so distinct CDR3 sequences, about 22% occurring once; the ten biggest clones make up less than 15%. Study findings and constraints: Balance between CD4 and CD8 was seen in clones contracting day 15 to 85, and a CD4+ lean was seen in later expanders. Memory sampled before infection contained some responding clones, suggesting cross-reactive memory joined.

The TCR was taken from an adult woman who had mild COVID-19 (a few samples of this study predate the infection). Cell type and time point are not known. The material sequenced was PBMCs or a T cell subset sorted from them (not recorded which).

In DNA, the CDR3 is TGTGCCAGCAGTTACTCGGCAGGGTTGAACACTGAAGCTTTCTTT. This sequence encodes CASSYSAGLNTEAFF. The rearrangement joins TRBV6-6 to TRBJ1-1; possibly TRBD1 for D (5 bases). CDR1 is MNHNY, CDR2 SVGAGI, per germline (reference sequence). The CDR3 extends over 15 amino acids. The V gene lost 0 bases and the J gene lost 0 bases, with 8 bases spanning the gap.